The 20 T cell receptor beta chains below all came from one sample that was sequenced in a study of cytomegalovirus exposure and HLA in healthy donors. 13 Jbeta primers and 60 Vbeta primers were used for the PCR. The assay was immunoSEQ multiplex PCR, and TCRdb's table has in-frame clones only and misses some. This table holds about 130,000 clones. The sample comprised PBMCs. The receptors shown here come from a woman in her fifties or sixties in good health and CMV-seronegative.

The gene calls are TRBV15 and TRBJ2-2, with 7 bases that match TRBD2. The trim removed 5 bases at V and 1 base at J, leaving 13 bases unmatched. The germline V gene encodes CDR1 LNHNV and CDR2 YYDKDF (reference sequence). CDR3 length equals 18 residues. The CDR3 bases are TGTGCCACCAGCCCGAAGGTGTGGCGGGAGAGGAACACCGGGGAGCTGTTTTTT. Protein: CATSPKVWRERNTGELFF. Full variable domain (remainder filled in from reference TRBV15 and TRBJ2-2): DAMVIQNPRYQVTQFGKPVTLSCSQTLNHNVMYWYQQKSSQAPKLLFHYYDKDFNNEADTPDNFQSRRPNTSFCFLDIRSPGLGDTAMYLCATSPKVWRERNTGELFFGEGSRLTVL.

The chain is built from TRBV2 and TRBJ2-2; D remains unclear. The CDR3 loop spans 13 amino acids. Trimming removed 7 bases from V and 3 bases from J, with 9 bases in between. Per germline, CDR1 SNHLY and CDR2 FYNNEI. The CDR3, as DNA: TGTGCCAGCAACCGAGAGTACACCGGGGAGCTGTTTTTT. It is translated as CASNREYTGELFF.

This chain connects TRBV5-5 to TRBJ1-2; TRBD1 aligns across 10 bases. The CDR3 totals 13 residues. Losses at the gene ends were 3 bases for V and 6 bases for J; bases not matched to a gene: 2. Germline V gene lookup returns CDR1 SGHKS and CDR2 YYEKEE (reference sequence). The CDR3 sequence: CASSSGTGDGYTF. The CDR3 nucleotides are TGTGCCAGCAGCTCAGGGACAGGGGATGGCTACACCTTC. Filled out from reference TRBV5-5 and TRBJ1-2, the complete variable domain reads DAGVTQSPTHLIKTRGQQVTLRCSPISGHKSVSWYQQVLGQGPQFIFQYYEKEERGRGNFPDRFSARQFPNYSSELNVNALLLGDSALYLCASSSGTGDGYTFGSGTRLTVV.

V is TRBV14 and J is TRBJ2-3; D remains unclear. CDR1 is SGHDN, CDR2 FVKESK, per germline. The CDR3 totals 15 residues. Between the trimmed V and J ends, which lost 2 bases and 0 bases, there was a span of 9 bases. In nucleotides, the CDR3 is TGTGCCAGCAGCCAACAGATAGCTAGCACAGATACGCAGTATTTT. Its translation: CASSQQIASTDTQYF.

CDR3 loop: CASQGGVQETQYF. CDR3 coding DNA: TGTGCCAGCCAAGGAGGGGTTCAAGAGACCCAGTACTTC. The chain uses TRBV28 and TRBJ2-5, with D perhaps matching TRBD2 (6 bases). V was clipped by 8 bases and J by 2 bases, with 12 bases between them. There are 13 residues in the CDR3. In germline, CDR1 is MDHEN, CDR2 SYDVKM.

This chain uses TRBV9 with TRBJ2-5, with TRBD1 identical over 11 bases. CDR1 and CDR2 from the germline V gene are SGDLS and YYNGEE. The CDR3 length is 17 residues. After removal of 2 bases from V and 5 bases from J, the junction contained 11 bases not matched to a gene. Here the CDR3 reads CASSVDEGDRGSETQYF. In DNA form, the CDR3 reads TGTGCCAGCAGCGTCGATGAAGGGGACAGGGGGTCCGAGACCCAGTACTTC.

The J gene is TRBJ1-1, the V gene TRBV19; D gene uncertain. This CDR3 contains 14 residues. The germline gives CDR1 LNHDA, CDR2 SQIVND (reference sequence). V lost 5 bases, J lost 0 bases, and 10 bases lay in between. CDR3: CASSPPGLNTEAFF. In DNA form, the CDR3 reads TGTGCCAGTAGTCCCCCGGGGTTGAACACTGAAGCTTTCTTT.

The J gene is TRBJ2-7, the V gene TRBV6-5, with 12 bases fitting TRBD1. Trimming took 6 bases from V and 6 from J; bases not matched to a gene: 9. The germline CDR1 and CDR2 sequences are MNHEY and SVGAGI. The CDR3 spans 15 residues. CDR3 sequence: CASSTTGTGGGEQYF. The CDR3 DNA reads as TGTGCCAGCAGCACGACCGGGACAGGGGGCGGCGAGCAGTACTTC.

The chain links TRBV29-1 to TRBJ1-6, with D unclear. CDR1 is SQVTM, CDR2 ANQGSEA, per germline. This CDR3 contains 13 residues. V dropped 6 bases and J dropped 9 bases, with 15 bases sitting between them. CDR3: CSVLETPRSPLHF. CDR3 bases: TGCAGCGTCCTGGAGACCCCACGTTCACCCCTCCACTTT. The entire variable domain, with the rest obtained from reference TRBV29-1 and TRBJ1-6, is as follows: SAVISQKPSRDICQRGTSLTIQCQVDSQVTMMFWYRQQPGQSLTLIATANQGSEATYESGFVIDKFPISRPNLTFSTLTVSNMSPEDSSIYLCSVLETPRSPLHFGNGTRLTVT.

The CDR3 nucleotides are TGTGCCAGCATAAGGACAGATGGGGTCACTGAAGCTTTCTTT. Translating it yields CASIRTDGVTEAFF. V and J are TRBV19 and TRBJ1-1; weak D call: TRBD1 (6 bases). V was pared by 9 bases and J by 4 bases, with 18 bases between. Germline V gene lookup returns CDR1 LNHDA and CDR2 SQIVND (reference sequence). The CDR3 is 14 residues long.

This rearrangement joins TRBV9 to TRBJ1-3, with D hard to call. The CDR3 has 16 residues. Trimming pared 0 bases from V and 0 bases from J, leaving 10 bases between. Germline CDR1 reads SGDLS; CDR2 reads YYNGEE. The CDR3 reads CASSVEAGNSGNTIYF. The CDR3 DNA sequence: TGTGCCAGCAGCGTAGAGGCAGGCAACTCTGGAAACACCATATATTTT. The variable domain in full, completed from reference TRBV9 and TRBJ1-3, reads DSGVTQTPKHLITATGQRVTLRCSPRSGDLSVYWYQQSLDQGLQFLIQYYNGEERAKGNILERFSAQQFPDLHSELNLSSLELGDSALYFCASSVEAGNSGNTIYFGEGSWLTVV.

The rearrangement links TRBV27 to TRBJ2-1; weak D call: TRBD2 (6 bases). V lost 5 bases and J 12 bases, leaving 14 bases between the germline ends. Germline V CDR1 and CDR2: MNHEY, SMNVEV (reference sequence). The CDR3 covers 12 residues. The CDR3 protein is CASSAGTQRQFF. For the CDR3, the DNA is TGTGCCAGCAGTGCGGGGACTCAGCGGCAGTTCTTC.

This sequence joins TRBV9 and TRBJ2-3; 8 bases fit TRBD1. CDR3 length: 15 amino acids. Germline values: CDR1 SGDLS, CDR2 YYNGEE. J lost 4 bases, V lost 0 bases, and 4 bases had no gene match. CDR3 loop: CASSVGGQGADTQYF. The CDR3 coding sequence is TGTGCCAGCAGCGTAGGTGGACAGGGCGCAGATACGCAGTATTTT.

The chain recombines TRBV5-1 with TRBJ1-1; 9 nucleotides align to TRBD1. With 4 bases clipped from V and 4 bases from J, the junction kept 8 bases outside the gene matches. The length of the CDR3 is 15 residues. Germline CDR1 SGHRS, CDR2 YFSETQ. The CDR3 DNA sequence: TGCGCCAGCAGCCAAACAGGGGGCGTTATCACTGAAGCTTTCTTT. Translation: CASSQTGGVITEAFF.

The CDR3: CASSYRTDYGYTF. The CDR3 DNA sequence: TGTGCCAGCAGTTACCGGACAGATTATGGCTACACCTTC. The V call is TRBV6-5, the J call TRBJ1-2; TRBD1 might be the D (6 bases). The CDR3 loop spans 13 amino acids. Germline CDR1 MNHEY, CDR2 SVGAGI. Deletions cut 2 bases from V and 5 bases from J, with 9 bases between.

The chain uses TRBV5-6 and TRBJ2-3; 13 positions agree with TRBD2. Germline V CDR1 and CDR2: SGHDT, YYEEEE. This CDR3 is 16 amino acids long. V was pared by 4 bases and J by 3 bases, with 5 bases of the junction left unmatched. The CDR3 protein is CASSRQLAGGTDTQYF. In DNA form, the CDR3 reads TGTGCCAGCAGCCGACAACTAGCGGGAGGGACAGATACGCAGTATTTT.

CDR3 nucleotides: TGTGCCAGCAGCCTCATCTCGACAGGGCTCGACGAGCAGTACTTC. This sequence encodes CASSLISTGLDEQYF. This chain joins TRBV28 and TRBJ2-7; TRBD1 matches 7 bases. Germline assignment: CDR1 MDHEN and CDR2 SYDVKM. The CDR3 spans 15 residues. Losses at the gene ends were 6 bases for V and 5 bases for J; bases not matched to a gene: 13.

The J gene is TRBJ2-3, the V gene TRBV6-6; 7 nucleotides agree with TRBD1. J gave up 6 bases and V 2 bases, and 2 bases lay outside the gene matches. The germline CDR1 and CDR2 sequences are MNHNY and SVGAGI (reference sequence). The CDR3 covers 13 residues. CDR3 bases: TGTGCCAGCAGTTACCCGGACAGGGATACGCAGTATTTT. Amino acids: CASSYPDRDTQYF.

V usage is TRBV5-1 and J usage is TRBJ2-3; 10 bases line up with TRBD1. The CDR3 is 15 residues long. The V and J ends lost 4 bases and 5 bases, in that order; junction bases with no gene match: 7. CDR1 and CDR2 (germline): SGHRS, YFSETQ. CDR3 loop: CASSQTTGGLDTQYF. CDR3 sequence (DNA): TGCGCCAGCAGCCAAACGACAGGGGGCTTAGATACGCAGTATTTT.

The chain couples TRBV28 to TRBJ1-6, with 8 bases matching TRBD1. The CDR3 covers 16 residues. Germline CDR1 reads MDHEN; CDR2 reads SYDVKM. V gave up 5 bases and J gave up 7 bases; unmatched junction bases: 10. The chain's CDR3 is CASSPPQGDVNSPLHF. The DNA for the CDR3 is TGTGCCAGCAGTCCTCCACAGGGGGATGTGAATTCACCCCTCCACTTT. The whole variable domain, remainder taken from reference TRBV28 and TRBJ1-6, is DVKVTQSSRYLVKRTGEKVFLECVQDMDHENMFWYRQDPGLGLRLIYFSYDVKMKEKGDIPEGYSVSREKKERFSLILESASTNQTSMYLCASSPPQGDVNSPLHFGNGTRLTVT.